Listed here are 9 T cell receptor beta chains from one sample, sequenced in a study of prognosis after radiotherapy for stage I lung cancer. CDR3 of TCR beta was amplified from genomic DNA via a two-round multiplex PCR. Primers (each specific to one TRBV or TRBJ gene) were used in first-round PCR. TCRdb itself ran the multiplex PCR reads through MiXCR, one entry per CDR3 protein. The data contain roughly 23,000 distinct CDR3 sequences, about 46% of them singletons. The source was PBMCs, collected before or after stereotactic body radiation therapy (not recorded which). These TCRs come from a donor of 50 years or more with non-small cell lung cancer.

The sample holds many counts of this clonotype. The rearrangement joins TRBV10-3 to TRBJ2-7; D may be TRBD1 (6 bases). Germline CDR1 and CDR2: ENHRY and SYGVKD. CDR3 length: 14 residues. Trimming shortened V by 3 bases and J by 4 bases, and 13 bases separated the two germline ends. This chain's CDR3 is CAISDPPRGYEQYF. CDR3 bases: TGTGCCATCAGTGATCCTCCCAGGGGTTACGAGCAGTACTTC.

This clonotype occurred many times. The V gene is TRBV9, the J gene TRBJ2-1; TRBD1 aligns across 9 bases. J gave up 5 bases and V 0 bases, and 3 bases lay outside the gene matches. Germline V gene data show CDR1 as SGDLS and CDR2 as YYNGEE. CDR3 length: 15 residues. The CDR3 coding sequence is TGTGCCAGCAGCGTAGGGACAGGGGTCCACAATGAGCAGTTCTTC. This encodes CASSVGTGVHNEQFF.

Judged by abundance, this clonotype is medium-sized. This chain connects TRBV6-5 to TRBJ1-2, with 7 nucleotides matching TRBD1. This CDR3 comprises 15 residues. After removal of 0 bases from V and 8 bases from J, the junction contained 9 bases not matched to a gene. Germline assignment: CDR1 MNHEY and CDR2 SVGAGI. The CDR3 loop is CASSYSQLRGEGYTF. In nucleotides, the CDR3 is TGTGCCAGCAGTTACTCGCAGCTCAGGGGGGAGGGCTACACCTTC.

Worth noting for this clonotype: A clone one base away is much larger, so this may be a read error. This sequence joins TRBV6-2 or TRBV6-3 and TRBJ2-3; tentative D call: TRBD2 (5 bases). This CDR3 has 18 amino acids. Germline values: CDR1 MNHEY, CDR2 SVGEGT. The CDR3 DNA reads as TGTGCCAGCAGTTACCCCCCTCTGTGGCGGGCCGGCACACATACGCAGTATTTT. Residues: CASSYPPLWRAGTHTQYF.

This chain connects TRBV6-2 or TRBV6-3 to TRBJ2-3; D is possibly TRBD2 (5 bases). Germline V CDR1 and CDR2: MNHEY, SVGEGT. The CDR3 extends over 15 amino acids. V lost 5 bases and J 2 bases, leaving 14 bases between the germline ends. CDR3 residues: CASSKNPGFTDTQYF. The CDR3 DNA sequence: TGTGCCAGCAGTAAGAATCCGGGATTCACAGATACGCAGTATTTT.

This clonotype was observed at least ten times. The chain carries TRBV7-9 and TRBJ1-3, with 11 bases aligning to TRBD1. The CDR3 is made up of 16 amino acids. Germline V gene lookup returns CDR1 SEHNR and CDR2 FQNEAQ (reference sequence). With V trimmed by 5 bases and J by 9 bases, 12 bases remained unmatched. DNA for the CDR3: TGTGCCAGCAGCCGCGCCCGGACAGGGGGCGCGGGCACCATATATTTT. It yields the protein CASSRARTGGAGTIYF.

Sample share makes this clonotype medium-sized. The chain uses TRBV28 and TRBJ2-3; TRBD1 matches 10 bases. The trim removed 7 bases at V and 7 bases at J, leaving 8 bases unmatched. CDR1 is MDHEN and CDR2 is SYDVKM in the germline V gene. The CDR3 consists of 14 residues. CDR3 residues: CASTVTGGGNTQYF. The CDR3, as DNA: TGTGCCAGCACCGTGACAGGGGGCGGGAATACGCAGTATTTT. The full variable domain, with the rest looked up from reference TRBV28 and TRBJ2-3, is DVKVTQSSRYLVKRTGEKVFLECVQDMDHENMFWYRQDPGLGLRLIYFSYDVKMKEKGDIPEGYSVSREKKERFSLILESASTNQTSMYLCASTVTGGGNTQYFGPGTRLTVL.

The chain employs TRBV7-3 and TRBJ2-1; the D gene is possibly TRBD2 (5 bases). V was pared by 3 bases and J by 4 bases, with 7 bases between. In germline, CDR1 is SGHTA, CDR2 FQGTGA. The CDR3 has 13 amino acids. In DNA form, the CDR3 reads TGTGCCAGCAGCTTGGAGCGGTACAATGAGCAGTTCTTC. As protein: CASSLERYNEQFF.

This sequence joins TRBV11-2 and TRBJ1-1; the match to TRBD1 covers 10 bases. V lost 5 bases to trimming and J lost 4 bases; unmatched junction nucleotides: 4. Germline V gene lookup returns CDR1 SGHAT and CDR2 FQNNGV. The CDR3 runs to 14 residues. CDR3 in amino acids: CASSKGQGSTEAFF. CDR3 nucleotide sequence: TGTGCCAGCAGCAAGGGACAGGGGAGCACTGAAGCTTTCTTT. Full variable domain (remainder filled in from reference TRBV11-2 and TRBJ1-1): EAGVAQSPRYKIIEKRQSVAFWCNPISGHATLYWYQQILGQGPKLLIQFQNNGVVDDSQLPKDRFSAERLKGVDSTLKIQPAKLEDSAVYLCASSKGQGSTEAFFGQGTRLTVV.